This TCR beta chain emerged from a study of blood T cell repertoires in COVID-19. Study-wide background: The origin of the acute and convalescent COVID-19 samples was the United States, Italy and Spain. T cells, B-cell-depleted T cells, or PBMCs provided the cDNA or gDNA that served as material.

Per the original methods: Reference gene primer amplification gave nucleated cell count estimates. Libraries were prepared by immunoSEQ multiplex PCR; TCRdb keeps only in-frame clonotypes and omits some of them. The V and J calls and clone size come from that table; D and trimming were worked out from the DNA. The data hold 50,000 to 70,000 clones, with more than 85% observed a single time. The CDR3 spans 16 residues. Unmatched junction bases numbered 3, after V lost 1 base and J lost 0 bases. The germline gives CDR1 SGHAT, CDR2 FQDESV (reference sequence). The chain is built from TRBV11-1 and TRBJ2-1, with TRBD2 matching over 7 bases. The receptor comes from a man in his sixties with acute or convalescent COVID-19. Sequencing was done on a sample of peripheral blood. The CDR3 loop is CASSLGGGSSYNEQFF. CDR3 coding DNA: TGTGCCAGCAGCTTAGGGGGAGGGAGCTCCTACAATGAGCAGTTCTTC. Using reference TRBV11-1 and TRBJ2-1 for the parts outside the CDR3, the full variable domain is EAEVAQSPRYKITEKSQAVAFWCDPISGHATLYWYRQILGQGPELLVQFQDESVVDDSQLPKDRFSAERLKGVDSTLKIQPAELGDSAMYLCASSLGGGSSYNEQFFGPGTRLTVL.